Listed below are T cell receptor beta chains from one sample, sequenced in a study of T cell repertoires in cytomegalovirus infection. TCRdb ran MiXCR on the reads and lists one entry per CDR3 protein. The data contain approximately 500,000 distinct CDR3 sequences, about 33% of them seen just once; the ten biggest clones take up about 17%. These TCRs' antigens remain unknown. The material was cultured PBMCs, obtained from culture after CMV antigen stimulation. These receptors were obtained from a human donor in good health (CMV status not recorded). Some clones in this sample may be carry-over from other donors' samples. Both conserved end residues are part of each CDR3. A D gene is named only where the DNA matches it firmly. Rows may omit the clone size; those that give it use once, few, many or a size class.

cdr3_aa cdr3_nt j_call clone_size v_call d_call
CASLAGGPTQYF TGTGCCAGCCTAGCGGGAGGGCCGACGCAGTATTTT TRBJ2-3 . TRBV28 TRBD2
CASSLFSGVNSPLHF TGTGCCAGCAGCTTATTCTCAGGGGTCAATTCACCCCTCCACTTT TRBJ1-6 . TRBV7-2 .
CASSLGQRYYSPLHF TGTGCCAGCAGCCTCGGGCAGAGATACTATTCACCCCTCCACTTT TRBJ1-6 many TRBV7-2 .
CASSLVRGVGETQYF TGTGCCAGCAGCTTAGTACGAGGGGTTGGGGAGACCCAGTACTTC TRBJ2-5 . TRBV11-2 .
CASSKGDYTF TGTGCCAGCAGCAAGGGGGACTACACCTTC TRBJ1-2 few TRBV28 .
CSARQGRVMAYEQYF TGCAGTGCTCGACAGGGGCGGGTTATGGCCTACGAGCAGTACTTC TRBJ2-7 . TRBV20-1 TRBD1
CASDGTSGSSYNEQFF TGTGCCAGTGATGGGACTAGCGGGAGCTCCTACAATGAGCAGTTCTTC TRBJ2-1 . TRBV19 TRBD2
CASSSGQGFGYEQYF TGTGCCAGCAGCTCTGGACAGGGGTTTGGATACGAGCAGTACTTC TRBJ2-7 few TRBV7-2 TRBD1
CASSYSKAGAYEQYF TGTGCCAGCAGTTATTCCAAAGCGGGCGCCTACGAGCAGTACTTC TRBJ2-7 . TRBV6-5 .
CASSDTNLIFNTF TGTGCCAGCAGCGACACAAACCTAATATTCAACACCTTC TRBJ1-2 few TRBV7-2 .
CASSAPQADTQYF TGTGCCAGCAGCGCCCCTCAGGCAGATACGCAGTATTTT TRBJ2-3 . TRBV7-9 .
CSARAGDGDQPQHF TGCAGTGCTAGAGCAGGGGATGGGGATCAGCCCCAGCATTTT TRBJ1-5 few TRBV20-1 .
CANSPPRTLLETQYF TGTGCCAACAGCCCCCCCCGGACTCTTCTGGAGACCCAGTACTTC TRBJ2-5 . TRBV7-2 .
CASSSTGTSGSMVTQYF TGTGCCAGCAGCTCGACGGGGACTAGCGGGAGCATGGTGACCCAGTACTTC TRBJ2-5 many TRBV7-2 TRBD2
CSATSGRRQETQYF TGCAGTGCTACTAGCGGGAGACGACAAGAGACCCAGTACTTC TRBJ2-5 . TRBV20-1 TRBD2
CASTGTFTDTQYF TGTGCCAGCACCGGGACTTTCACAGATACGCAGTATTTT TRBJ2-3 . TRBV19 .
CASMGQGFNEQFF TGCGCCAGCATGGGACAGGGATTCAATGAGCAGTTCTTC TRBJ2-1 few TRBV4-1 TRBD1